The 14 T cell receptor beta chains below all came from one sample that was sequenced in a study of T cells after yellow fever vaccination. TCRdb used MiXCR to reprocess the 5' RACE reads, holding one entry per CDR3 protein. The sample shows 230,000 or so distinct CDR3 sequences, less than 7.5% of them seen only once. This specimen was CD4+ T cells sorted from PBMCs, taken on the day of the yellow fever booster vaccination. Receptors were obtained from a man aged 25-45 years who received the YFV17D yellow fever vaccine.

This clonotype was found a few times. The chain couples TRBV6-1 to TRBJ1-2, with D tentatively TRBD1 (6 bases). Trimming took off 8 bases at V and 4 bases at J, with 17 bases between the two ends. The CDR3 is 14 residues long. The germline CDR1 and CDR2 sequences are MNHNS and SASEGT. In nucleotides, the CDR3 is TGTGCCAGCGCTAAGGGGGGATCAACCTATGGCTACACCTTC. It specifies CASAKGGSTYGYTF.

This clonotype was seen many times. The chain recombines TRBV5-1 with TRBJ2-1; TRBD1 matches 9 bases. This CDR3 spans 15 amino acids. Germline values: CDR1 SGHRS, CDR2 YFSETQ. Trimming cost V 5 bases and J 1 base; bases outside gene matches: 4. In DNA form, the CDR3 reads TGCGCCAGCAGAGCCGGGACAGGGTCCTACAATGAGCAGTTCTTC. The encoded protein is CASRAGTGSYNEQFF.

The sample holds a few counts of this clonotype. The rearrangement joins TRBV12-3 or TRBV12-4 to TRBJ2-7, with 8 bases lining up with TRBD2. With 6 bases clipped from V and 4 bases from J, the junction kept 8 bases outside the gene matches. This CDR3 contains 14 residues. The CDR3 DNA reads as TGTGCCAGCAGCCGAAGCGGGAGCCAGTACGAGCAGTACTTC. Protein: CASSRSGSQYEQYF.

This clonotype was seen only a few times. The V call is TRBV20-1, the J call TRBJ2-3; D unclear. The CDR3 runs to 12 residues. Per the germline V gene, CDR1 is DFQATT and CDR2 is SNEGSKA (reference sequence). The V and J ends lost 2 bases and 2 bases respectively, with 5 bases between them. The CDR3 nucleotides read TGCAGTGCTAGACCTTTCACAGATACGCAGTATTTT. It encodes CSARPFTDTQYF.

This clonotype turned up a few times. The chain carries TRBV4-2 and TRBJ2-7; 10 bases are a match to TRBD1. V trimming: 0 bases; J trimming: 4 bases; junction bases outside the gene matches: 12. Germline values: CDR1 LGHNA, CDR2 YNFKEQ. The CDR3 is 18 residues long. The CDR3 loop reads CASSQDSGPGQGNYEQYF. The CDR3 DNA is TGTGCCAGCAGCCAAGATTCGGGGCCGGGACAGGGGAATTACGAGCAGTACTTC.

This clonotype was recorded at least ten times. The chain links TRBV20-1 to TRBJ2-1; 13 positions agree with TRBD2. Germline CDR1 reads DFQATT; CDR2 reads SNEGSKA (reference sequence). V dropped 0 bases and J dropped 8; count of bases not matched to a gene: 10. This CDR3 has 17 residues. In DNA form, the CDR3 reads TGCAGTGCTAGAGACCACCAACTAGCGGGAGGGAAGGATGAGCAGTTCTTC. This translates into CSARDHQLAGGKDEQFF.

This clonotype has a handful of counts. The chain uses TRBV28 and TRBJ2-7; D is undetermined. The length of the CDR3 is 14 residues. Per germline, CDR1 MDHEN and CDR2 SYDVKM. V shed 10 bases and J shed 3 bases, with 19 bases lying between them. CDR3 sequence: CAIESGLANYEQYF. CDR3 DNA: TGTGCCATCGAGTCTGGGCTCGCAAACTACGAGCAGTACTTC.

The chain is built from TRBV7-2 and TRBJ2-7, with 8 bases matching TRBD1. This CDR3 is built from 12 residues. Trimming cost V 5 bases and J 6 bases; bases outside gene matches: 3. CDR1 is SGHTA, CDR2 FQGNSA, per germline. The CDR3 region is CASSEQGGEQYF. The CDR3 DNA reads as TGTGCCAGCAGCGAACAGGGGGGCGAGCAGTACTTC.

This clonotype was observed many times. V gene TRBV9 combines with J gene TRBJ2-5, with D possibly matching TRBD2 (6 bases). Germline values: CDR1 SGDLS, CDR2 YYNGEE. Between the trimmed V and J ends, which lost 1 base and 3 bases, there was a span of 19 bases. The CDR3 spans 17 residues. The CDR3 nucleotides are TGTGCCAGCAGCGTACTTGGAGGGGACTTGAAAAAAGAGACCCAGTACTTC. Residues: CASSVLGGDLKKETQYF.

A few counts support this clonotype. V gene TRBV5-4 combines with J gene TRBJ1-5; D is possibly TRBD1 (5 bases). CDR1 and CDR2 from the germline V gene are SGHNT and YYREEE (reference sequence). Trimming stripped 3 bases from V and 4 bases from J, with 14 bases between. The CDR3 has 15 amino acids. The CDR3 sequence is CASSSGTGNNQPQHF. In DNA form, the CDR3 reads TGTGCCAGCAGCTCGGGGACCGGCAATAATCAGCCCCAGCATTTT.

A note on this clonotype: One base away lies a much larger clone, so this may be a sequencing read error. Lacking the conserved final phenylalanine or tryptophan, this CDR3 likely reflects a read error. The rearrangement joins TRBV14 to TRBJ2-7; D is possibly TRBD1 (6 bases). Germline V lookup: CDR1 SGHDN, CDR2 FVKESK. V was cut by 6 bases and J by 7 bases, with 16 bases left in between. This CDR3 spans 13 amino acids. The CDR3 DNA is TGTGCCAGCAGTTTTTCAGGGGCCGGGGAGCAGTACTAC. Amino acids: CASSFSGAGEQYY.

This clonotype showed up just a few times. The chain couples TRBV3-1 to TRBJ2-5; 11 bases line up with TRBD2. The CDR3 consists of 15 residues. Germline assignment: CDR1 LGHDT and CDR2 YNNKEL (reference sequence). Unmatched junction bases numbered 2, after V lost 1 base and J lost 4 bases. CDR3: CASSQVLAGGETQYF. CDR3 bases: TGTGCCAGCAGCCAAGTTCTAGCGGGAGGAGAGACCCAGTACTTC.

J is TRBJ2-7 and V is TRBV5-1; D uncertain. V lost 3 bases and J lost 4, with 23 bases in between. CDR3 length: 17 amino acids. Germline lookup yields CDR1 SGHRS and CDR2 YFSETQ. The CDR3 region has the DNA TGCGCCAGCAGCTACTTACCCATAGGCACTCAACCTTACGAGCAGTACTTC. Amino acid sequence: CASSYLPIGTQPYEQYF.

This clonotype turned up a few times. The chain joins TRBV27 to TRBJ2-5, with D tentatively TRBD1 or TRBD2 (5 bases each). The CDR3 totals 13 residues. Germline CDR1 and CDR2: MNHEY and SMNVEV (reference sequence). V was clipped by 5 bases and J by 6 bases, with 13 bases between them. The CDR3 spells CASSEGFEQTQYF. The CDR3 coding sequence is TGTGCCAGCAGTGAGGGGTTCGAACAGACCCAGTACTTC.